This T cell receptor beta chain was captured by sequencing in a study of control samples from healthy donors and cancer patients. The table came from immunoSEQ multiplex PCR; TCRdb's copy has only in-frame clones and leaves some out. Of some 210,000 clones listed, about nine tenths are singletons. This clone showed up just a few times. The sample was blood. The origin of this receptor is a man aged 30 to 39 in good health.

The CDR3 nucleotides are TGTGCTAGTGGTTTTAAAGACCCAGAGCATTTT. This translates into CASGFKDPEHF. The rearrangement joins TRBV12-5 to TRBJ1-5; D call uncertain. The CDR3 extends over 11 amino acids. The V and J ends lost 3 bases and 14 bases respectively, with 11 bases between them. Germline-derived CDR1 and CDR2 are LGHNT and FRNRAP.